One and the same sample provided the 6 T cell receptor delta chains below, sequenced in a study of γδ T cells in repeated Plasmodium falciparum infection. Flow sorting of PBMC yielded separate Vgamma9/Vdelta2+ and Vdelta2-negative gammadelta T cell populations for bulk repertoire analysis. TCRdb called clones anew from the multiplex PCR reads with CATT. The data show roughly 48,000 delta-chain clones, over 1.5% seen once. What was sequenced was gamma-delta T cells from blood. These receptors all stem from a pool of human donors (malaria-infected and uninfected, not separated).

This clone has only a few counts. Translating this DNA gives a protein that differs at residue 6 from the TCRdb one, which belongs to a much larger clone; a read error is likely, and the protein shown is this translation. The chain carries TRDV1 and TRDJ1, with D perhaps matching TRDD2 (5 bases). Since TCRdb gives no J gene, matching the DNA to germline was used here to assign it. V lost 4 bases, J lost 8 bases, and 11 bases lay in between. CDR3 length: 12 amino acids. The germline CDR1 and CDR2 sequences are TSWWSYY and QGS. CDR3 sequence (DNA): TGTGCTCTTGGGGCCGCTTCCCAAAAACTCATCTTT. Amino acids: CALGAASQKLIF.

As to this clone: A read error likely explains why the TCRdb protein, taken from a much larger clone, differs from this DNA's translation at residue 8; the protein shown is translated from the DNA. The V call is TRDV1, the J call TRDJ1; D not resolved. TCRdb offers no J gene call, so here the DNA was matched to germline to obtain one. CDR3 length: 16 amino acids. Germline CDR1 and CDR2: TSWWSYY and QGS. The V end lost 3 bases, the J end lost 0 bases, and 14 bases lay between the germline ends. The DNA of the CDR3 is TGTGCTCTTGGGGATCCCGGCAACCTATACACCGATAAACTCATCTTT. Its protein product is CALGDPGNLYTDKLIF.

About this clone itself: This likely stems from a read error, as it lies one base from a far larger clone. Other DNA sequences within the sample encode an identical CDR3. The J gene is TRDJ1, the V gene TRDV1; 8 bases align to TRDD3. The J gene comes from matching the DNA to germline here; TCRdb lacks it. The V gene's germline CDR1 is TSWWSYY and CDR2 QGS. The V segment lost 3 bases and the J segment 0 bases; nucleotides outside the gene matches: 33. This CDR3 region has 25 residues. The CDR3 region is CALGEFGRGLRSTGGYYPYTDKLIF. Here the CDR3 DNA reads TGTGCTCTTGGGGAGTTCGGGCGCGGCCTACGAAGTACCGGGGGATATTACCCGTACACCGATAAACTCATCTTT.

Comment on this clone: The TCRdb protein, from a much larger clone, departs from this DNA's translation at residue 8, likely by read error; the protein shown derives from the DNA. The V and J genes are TRDV1 and TRDJ1, with D possibly being TRDD3 (5 bases). No J gene was available from TCRdb, and it was assigned here by a germline match of the DNA. The CDR3 length is 20 residues. Trimming shortened V by 8 bases and J by 0 bases, and 31 bases separated the two germline ends. Germline CDR1 reads TSWWSYY; CDR2 reads QGS. The CDR3 sequence: CALSPLSRGSPGWYTDKLIF. In DNA, the CDR3 is TGTGCTCTTAGCCCCTTGTCCCGGGGGTCCCCCGGTTGGTACACCGATAAACTCATCTTT.

This clone was detected only a few times. TCRdb has a much larger clone's protein, which differs at residue 12 from the translation of this DNA, likely because of a read error; what is shown is the protein translated from the DNA. The chain is built from TRDV2 and TRDJ1; 11 bases match TRDD3. Germline V lookup: CDR1 GEAIGNYY, CDR2 EKD. V shed 3 bases and J 8 bases; nucleotides not matched to a gene: 10. The CDR3 spans 15 residues. This CDR3 reads CACDSVLGDRSKLIF. CDR3 DNA: TGTGCCTGTGACTCTGTACTGGGGGATAGGAGCAAACTCATCTTT.

There are a few counts of this clone. The TCRdb protein comes from a much larger clone and disagrees with this DNA's translation at residue 17, likely due to a read error; the protein given here is derived from the DNA. The V gene is TRDV1, the J gene TRDJ1, with TRDD3 matching 11 bases. The J gene was missing in TCRdb and was found by matching the end of the DNA to germline. Germline V gives CDR1 TSWWSYY, CDR2 QGS. This CDR3 comprises 22 residues. After removal of 1 base from V and 3 bases from J, the junction contained 22 bases not matched to a gene. The CDR3 sequence is CALGEQPTNLLLGDKNADKLIF. The CDR3 region has the DNA TGTGCTCTTGGGGAACAACCTACCAACCTTCTACTGGGGGATAAGAACGCCGATAAACTCATCTTT.